This T cell receptor (beta chain) was captured by sequencing in a study of blood T cells in healthy people across ages (dated by TCRdb to between 2015 and 2016). In terms of the full investigation: In model experiments, template switching captured roughly one uniquely barcoded TCR beta cDNA molecule for every two T cells. To track age-related changes in TCR beta repertoire diversity, the study relied on deep sequencing normalized with unique cDNA molecular identifiers. Four age groups were formed from the donors: young (average approximately 15 years), middle-aged (around 37), aged (approximately 60) and long-lived (82). To avoid experimental bias, donors of different ages were spread randomly across the sequencing lanes. The study analyzed two additional independent replicas of 1 million unique cDNA reads from the same blood draw for two donors, one aged 18 to 29 and one aged 80 or older. Results and caveats for the whole study, not just this receptor: Observed TCR beta diversity correlated strongly with the percentage of naive T cells measured by flow cytometry. As age increased, observed TCR beta diversity per million T cells dropped in a roughly linear way, and a significant reduction was already evident by age about 40. Compared with the aged group, the long-lived group had more naive CD4+ T cells, fewer expanded clones and increased TCR diversity, suggesting age selection. Since profiling was done on bulk unsorted PBMCs, naive and antigen-experienced compartments could not be conclusively compared. Donor CMV infection status was unknown, potentially confounding age-related changes in expanded clonotypes. Estimates of total diversity based on one million sequenced T cells were considered lower bounds and underestimates.

CDR1 and CDR2 are drawn from the germline V gene: MNHEY, SVGEGT. Relative to germline, V is missing 2 bases and J is missing 4 bases, with 8 bases of the junction outside any gene match. The CDR3 goes from the cysteine to the phenylalanine over 17 residues. The CDR3 DNA has 51 bases and is translated from base 1. The donors were 40 or so Caucasian individuals from Russia, aged 6 to 90 years, who were systemically healthy. Each donor gave approximately 9.3 milliliters of peripheral blood, collected into EDTA-treated Vacutainer tubes. Ficoll-Paque density-gradient centrifugation was used to isolate PBMCs, with at least 6.5 million per sample. Total RNA, at least 6 micrograms per sample, was extracted from PBMCs with Trizol reagent. Naive CD45RAhigh/CD27high T cell percentages were measured by flow cytometry on a PBMC aliquot from every donor. Library prep was done by 5' RACE. Sequenced on an Illumina HiSeq 2500. The second PCR ran for roughly 7 to 11 cycles and used a J-beta primer mix along with a sample-barcoded 5' primer. Each TCR beta cDNA molecule received a unique molecular identifier from a template-switch 5' adaptor carrying 12 random nucleotides. At least 2.5 million CDR3-containing paired-end reads were obtained from each sample. First-strand cDNA synthesis was performed from all RNA using the Mint cDNA synthesis kit, with priming by a TRBC-specific oligonucleotide. All cDNA was treated with uracil-DNA glycosylase and then went through a first 18-cycle PCR with the universal primers M1SS and BC2_uni_R. The original pipeline was this. For normalization, 1 million high-quality reads were randomly selected from each sample, with every read carrying a distinct molecular identifier. Instead of being binned into consensus sequences, reads that shared molecular identifiers were thrown out. MiTCR, with a Q25 quality threshold and the strictest error-elimination algorithm, was used for CDR3 identification, clonotype clustering and error correction. Lower-bound total TCR beta diversity was estimated with a nonparametric unseen species model using Euler transformation. The raw public data were reprocessed by TCRdb itself: fastp quality trimming at Q25, MiXCR clonotype calling, in-frame beta chains only. Here each entry gathers all rows of one CDR3 protein and keeps the most common genes and DNA. The V and J calls and clone size are TCRdb's, not the authors'. For this sample there are about 1.8 million distinct CDR3 sequences; 49% appear just once. Together, the top ten hold over 2% of the sample.

About this clonotype: The target of this receptor is not known. No qualities accompany the bases; no much larger clone lies one base away.

The chain is assembled from TRBV6-2 or TRBV6-3 and TRBJ2-1, and TRBD2 matches 10 of the central bases. Material: blood. The clonotype comes from a woman aged 40 to 55 in good health. The base sequence is TGTGCCAGCAGTTACACCGAACTAGCGGGGTTTTACAATGAGCAGTTCTTC. Translation gives CASSYTELAGFYNEQFF.